One TCR beta chain is described in this entry. Its cognate antigen has yet to be identified. Base qualities are not recorded, but no much larger clone differs from it by a single base. The sample comes from a study of human T cells and chemical hapten exposure (dated by TCRdb to the early 2020s). Regarding the complete study: For sensitization, 2% DPC in acetone was applied to a roughly 2 cm by roughly 2 cm area of upper inner arm skin. Libraries were combined into a pool for sequencing, and differences in TCR yield between samples came mainly from small differences in library volumes within the pool. Blood for TCR sequencing was provided by twenty-nine alopecia patients at one to four time points (pre-sensitization, 2, 6 and 24 weeks). Patient blood was sampled pre-sensitization (week 0) and at 2, 6 and about 24 weeks after DPC sensitization. Throughout the approximately 22-week study period, patients were also given weekly therapeutic DPC doses on the scalp. Patch tests used Finn chambers with 0.01% DPC on the upper back, scored after 6 days by International Contact Dermatitis Research Group standards. The patient cohort, mostly female, included alopecia areata with under or over 50% scalp involvement, alopecia totalis and alopecia universalis. In alopecia patients, the study followed how the peripheral blood TCR repertoire changed in vivo over primary and secondary sensitization to diphenylcyclopropenone (DPC), a hapten.

The study at large found these results: No change with DPC sensitization was found in the number of TCRs above 1 in 1000 frequency, and no evidence of global repertoire structure alterations was found. After repeated subsampling, changes were observed in the strength of the expansion versus patch-test correlation and in the threshold at which the correlation became significant. Patch test score was positively correlated with the number of PT1 expanded TCRs, with significance at thresholds 8, 16 and 32 but not at 4. All patients had alopecia, a presumed autoimmune disease, so their immune response might differ from that of healthy individuals. Expanded TCRs formed significantly more large CDR3 similarity clusters than pre-sensitization or healthy control sets, consistent with antigen-driven responses.

The time point label corresponds to: patch test 3, about 24 weeks after DPC sensitization. The sample's treatment or condition label, in plain terms: therapeutic diphenylcyclopropenone sensitization with weekly scalp DPC. Blood at each patch-test visit was drawn before the patch test was applied. To be eligible, patients had to be aged 18 to 70, diagnosed with alopecia and judged suitable for DPC therapy, while pregnant patients were excluded. Total RNA was isolated from unfractionated whole blood collected in Tempus Blood RNA tubes. The library relied on RACE. Sequencing was performed on a NextSeq 500. During library preparation, unique molecular identifiers were attached to individual cDNA molecules so that TCRs could be counted quantitatively and reproducibly. Both TCR alpha and TCR beta chains were sequenced from each blood RNA sample. In the source study's methods: Samples had a median of roughly 98,000 TCRs, with a range from roughly 20,000 to 690,600. V, J and CDR3 annotation of the TCR reads was carried out using the Decombinator software suite. To make PS versus PT1 abundance plots, every sample was subsampled to the same number of TCRs (28,000). TCRs were defined as expanded if absent before sensitization and observed at least eight times at the 2-week time point. The public reads were reanalyzed by TCRdb: fastp trimming at Q25, MiXCR alignment, in-frame beta chains only. Entries are consolidated by CDR3 protein sequence, retaining the most common genes and DNA. Here the V and J calls rest on TCRdb's processing, not on the authors' analysis. In this sample the table shows some 180,000 distinct CDR3 sequences, about 25% of which occur a single time. About 2.5% of the sample goes to the ten largest clones.

Looking up the germline V gene yields CDR1 LGHNA and CDR2 YNFKEQ. The CDR3 runs 15 residues from the cysteine to the phenylalanine. The kept DNA is CDR3 alone, 45 bases in frame from the first base. Relative to germline, V is 6 bases shorter and J is 7 bases shorter, with 16 bases between their ends. The TCR comes from a woman aged 40 to 50 with alopecia areata. Some clones in this sample may be carry-over from other donors' samples. The sequence is built from TRBV4-2 and TRBJ1-6; the D gene assignment is ambiguous. The specimen was whole blood, collected in connection with sensitization to the hapten diphenylcyclopropenone (DPC). The DNA reads TGTGCCAGCAGGCTTCATCCCCTTTCCAATTCACCCCTCCACTTT. This translates into CASRLHPLSNSPLHF.